Below are 7 T cell receptor beta chains sequenced from a single sample in a study of CD4 T cells in relation to SARS-CoV-2 and coronaviruses (dated by TCRdb to about 2021). These receptors lack a known antigen. The library was prepared using the immunoSEQ multiplex PCR assay. This immuneACCESS table, as held by TCRdb, lists in-frame sequences with V and J called but not all clones. Of the missing ones, under half trace to an unresolved V gene in checked studies; the others have no known cause. The sample table lists 24,000 or so clones, about three quarters of them with a count of one. The ten most abundant clones make up 21% of the sample. CD4+ T cells from unexposed donors were collected before the COVID-19 pandemic (2011-2018). After 10 to 11 days of culture, CD4+ T cells were isolated with the EasySep CD4+ T cell isolation kit. Sequenced sample: CD4+ T cells from PBMCs, cultured in vitro. All receptors come from a human donor in good health.

This clone was observed once. The V gene is TRBV6-1, the J gene TRBJ2-7; TRBD2 matches 8 bases. V was pared by 2 bases and J by 2 bases, with 14 bases of the junction left unmatched. The CDR3 is made up of 18 amino acids. From germline, CDR1 is MNHNS and CDR2 SASEGT. The CDR3 DNA is TGTGCCAGCAGTGAAAGGCGGGGGGCAGACCTTTCACCCTACGAGCAGTACTTC. This gives the protein CASSERRGADLSPYEQYF.

The chain is built from TRBV3-1 (or the pseudogene TRBV3-2) and TRBJ1-2, with D possibly being TRBD1 (6 bases). Germline CDR1 and CDR2: LGHDT and YNNKEL (reference sequence). Between the trimmed V and J ends, which lost 1 base and 7 bases, there was a span of 19 bases. The CDR3 has 16 amino acids. The CDR3 reads CASSQVTGTQGRGYTF. CDR3 in DNA: TGTGCCAGCAGCCAAGTGACCGGGACACAGGGACGTGGCTACACCTTC.

The chain employs TRBV7-2 and TRBJ1-2, with D maybe TRBD1 (6 bases). The CDR3 extends over 13 amino acids. Germline V gene sequence: CDR1 SGHTA, CDR2 FQGNSA. V lost 3 bases to trimming and J lost 6 bases, with 11 bases between them. CDR3 nucleotides: TGTGCCAGCAGCTTTGGGGGGCGTAATGGCTACACCTTC. It encodes CASSFGGRNGYTF.

This clone was recorded a few times. The rearrangement links TRBV25-1 to TRBJ1-2; D unresolved. The germline V gene has CDR1 MGHDK and CDR2 SYGVNS. CDR3 length: 10 amino acids. Trimming removed 6 bases at V and 8 bases at J, with 7 bases between. In DNA, the CDR3 is TGTGCCAGCAGGGGCACAGGCTACACCTTC. This gives the protein CASRGTGYTF.

The chain combines TRBV6-2 or TRBV6-3 with TRBJ2-2; 13 bases align to TRBD2. The CDR3 is 16 amino acids. Germline V CDR1 and CDR2: MNHEY, SVGEGT. Trimming removed 5 bases from V and 5 bases from J; junction bases left unmatched: 5. The CDR3 nucleotides are TGTGCCAGCAGTCCGTGGGGACTAGCGGGAACCGGGGAGCTGTTTTTT. It encodes CASSPWGLAGTGELFF.

The genes are TRBV19 and TRBJ2-1, with 7 nucleotides matching TRBD2. CDR1 and CDR2 (germline): LNHDA, SQIVND (reference sequence). J gave up 7 bases and V 5 bases, and 5 bases lay outside the gene matches. The CDR3 extends over 13 amino acids. As DNA, the CDR3 is TGTGCCAGTAGTTTTGGACTAGGAAATGAGCAGTTCTTC. This translates into CASSFGLGNEQFF.

CDR3: CASGVEFNTEAFF. CDR3 in DNA: TGCGCCAGCGGTGTAGAGTTTAACACTGAAGCTTTCTTT. This chain links TRBV5-1 with TRBJ1-1; D is uncertain. Trimming removed 7 bases from V and 2 bases from J, with 12 bases in between. The germline V gene encodes CDR1 SGHRS and CDR2 YFSETQ. The CDR3 extends over 13 amino acids.